This note documents a single T cell receptor (beta chain) sequence. J was trimmed by 4 bases and V by 1 base; bases with no gene match: 10. The CDR3 is made up of 18 amino acids. CDR1 PRHDT and CDR2 FYEKMQ come from the germline V gene (reference sequence). The sample originates from a study of blood T cell repertoires in COVID-19. Study background: The analysed material was cDNA or gDNA that came from T cells, B-cell-depleted T cells, or PBMCs.

Original handling: The assay estimated nucleated cells by amplifying reference gene primers. Only in-frame clones appear in the TCRdb table, and some are missing; sequencing was by immunoSEQ multiplex PCR. V, J and clone size were drawn from that table, and D and trimming were deduced from the DNA. The sample includes hundreds of thousands of clones, roughly 90% of them seen just once. The sequence was collected from a woman aged 40 to 50 who had recovered from COVID-19. The V and J genes are TRBV13 and TRBJ2-5, with 12 bases aligning to TRBD2. The sequencing input was PBMCs or T cells enriched from blood (not recorded which). CDR3 bases: TGTGCCAGCAGCTTAGCGGGCCGACTAGCGGGAGTCCGAGAGACCCAGTACTTC. Encoded protein: CASSLAGRLAGVRETQYF. Filled out from reference TRBV13 and TRBJ2-5, the complete variable domain reads AAGVIQSPRHLIKEKRETATLKCYPIPRHDTVYWYQQGPGQDPQFLISFYEKMQSDKGSIPDRFSAQQFSDYHSELNMSSLELGDSALYFCASSLAGRLAGVRETQYFGPGTRLLVL.